The subject of this entry is one T cell receptor (beta chain). What it binds is unknown. This sample was included in a study of OX40 agonist ivuxolimab in advanced cancers. Study-wide context: Aged roughly 23 to 80 with a mean of approximately 60 years, they were approximately 80% male.

Using immunoSEQ multiplex PCR, the repertoire was profiled, and TCRdb retains in-frame clones only, with some absent. The repertoire holds under 25,000 clones, with less than 85% as singletons. Germline-derived CDR1 and CDR2 are SGHVS and FQNEAQ. The CDR3 has 12 residues. V was pared by 5 bases and J by 5 bases, with 10 bases between. Study-level findings and limits: Some of the nonresponding patients also showed low levels of normalized T-cell clonal expansion.

Patients were excluded for autoimmune disease history or systemic immunosuppression. Blood specimens came from baseline, cycle 4 day 1, and cycle 7 day 1. This chain joins TRBV7-8 and TRBJ2-7, with D maybe TRBD1 (6 bases). The TCR was taken from an adult with an advanced solid tumor such as melanoma, head and neck, liver or kidney cancer. Sequences were derived from CD4+ or CD8+ T cells sorted from blood, sampled in a trial of the OX40 agonist ivuxolimab. The CDR3 nucleotides are TGTGCCAGCAGCCCGGACAGCGACGAGCAGTACTTC. This encodes CASSPDSDEQYF.